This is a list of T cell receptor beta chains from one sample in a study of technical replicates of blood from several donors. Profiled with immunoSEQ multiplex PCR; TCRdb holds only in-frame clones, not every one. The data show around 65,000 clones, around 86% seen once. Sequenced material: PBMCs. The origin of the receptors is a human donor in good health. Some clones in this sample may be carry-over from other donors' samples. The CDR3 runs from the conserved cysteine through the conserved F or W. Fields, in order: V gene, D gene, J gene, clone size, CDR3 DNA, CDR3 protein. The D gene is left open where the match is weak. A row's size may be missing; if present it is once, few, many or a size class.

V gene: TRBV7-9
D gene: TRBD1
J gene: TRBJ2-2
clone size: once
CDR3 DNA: TGTGCCAGCAGGGGTCCTTCACAGGGGGCCACCGGGGAGCTGTTTTTT
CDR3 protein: CASRGPSQGATGELFF

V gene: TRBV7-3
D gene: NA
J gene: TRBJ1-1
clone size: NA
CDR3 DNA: TGTGCCAGCAGCTTAGGGGGCCCTCTGAACACTGAAGCTTTCTTT
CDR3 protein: CASSLGGPLNTEAFF

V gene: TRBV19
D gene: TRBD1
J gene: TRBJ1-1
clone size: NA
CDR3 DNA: TGTGCCAGTAGTAGGAGCCAGGGGGCTAGTTTTCGCACTGAAGCTTTCTTT
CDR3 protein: CASSRSQGASFRTEAFF

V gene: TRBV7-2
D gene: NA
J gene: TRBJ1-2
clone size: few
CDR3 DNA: TGTGCCAGCAGCGTCTCAAGGTGGGGCGCCACCTTC
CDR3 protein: CASSVSRWGATF

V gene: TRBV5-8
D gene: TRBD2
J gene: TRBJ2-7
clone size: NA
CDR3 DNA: TGTGCCAGCAGCTTACTCTCGGTTGCTAGCGGAATCAAGGGGTCCTACGAGCAGTACTTC
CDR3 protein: CASSLLSVASGIKGSYEQYF

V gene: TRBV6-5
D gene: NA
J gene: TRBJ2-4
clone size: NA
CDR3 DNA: TGTGCCAGCAGTTACTCGGCAGGCCCTAAAAACATTCAGTACTTC
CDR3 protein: CASSYSAGPKNIQYF

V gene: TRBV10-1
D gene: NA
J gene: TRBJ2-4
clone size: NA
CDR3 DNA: TGCGCCAGCAGTTTAAAATGGAGCGCCAAAAACATTCAGTACTTC
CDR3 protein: CASSLKWSAKNIQYF

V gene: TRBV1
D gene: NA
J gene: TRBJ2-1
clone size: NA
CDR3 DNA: TGCACCAGCAGCCCTGGTGCGGAGTGGCAGTTCTTC
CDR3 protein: CTSSPGAEWQFF

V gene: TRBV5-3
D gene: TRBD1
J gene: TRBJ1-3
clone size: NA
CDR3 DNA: TGTGCCAGAAGCTCGCTTGGACAGGGCCCCGTCACTTATGGAAACACCATATATTTT
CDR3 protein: CARSSLGQGPVTYGNTIYF

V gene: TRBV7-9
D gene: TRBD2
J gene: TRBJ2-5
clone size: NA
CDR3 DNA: TGTGCCAGCAGCCCCTCGATAGCGGGGGTCCTCCAAGAGACCCAGTACTTC
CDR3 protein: CASSPSIAGVLQETQYF

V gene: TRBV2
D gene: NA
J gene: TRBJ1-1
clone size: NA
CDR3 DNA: TGTGCCACCAAGCCGGGGGTTAGCACTGAAGCTTTCTTT
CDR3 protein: CATKPGVSTEAFF

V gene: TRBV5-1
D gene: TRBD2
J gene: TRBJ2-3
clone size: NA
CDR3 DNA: TGCGCCAGCAGCTTAACCCTAGCGGGGGGGCTGACAGATACGCAGTATTTT
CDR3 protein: CASSLTLAGGLTDTQYF

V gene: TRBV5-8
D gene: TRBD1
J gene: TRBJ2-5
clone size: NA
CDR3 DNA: TGTGCCAGCAGCATGGGACAGGAAAAACCACAAGAGACCCAGTACTTC
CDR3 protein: CASSMGQEKPQETQYF

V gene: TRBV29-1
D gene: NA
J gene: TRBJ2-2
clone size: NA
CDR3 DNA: TGCAGCGTTCACTCCGGGGGACTCACCGGGGAGCTGTTTTTT
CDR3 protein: CSVHSGGLTGELFF

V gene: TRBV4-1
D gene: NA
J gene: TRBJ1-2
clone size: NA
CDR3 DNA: TGCGCCAGCAGCGAAATGGGGGGAGCTAACTATGGCTACACCTTC
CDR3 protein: CASSEMGGANYGYTF

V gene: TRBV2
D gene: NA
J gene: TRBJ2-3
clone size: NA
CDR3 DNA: TGTGCCAGCAGTGAAGTTAGCCCGACAGATACGCAGTATTTT
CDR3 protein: CASSEVSPTDTQYF

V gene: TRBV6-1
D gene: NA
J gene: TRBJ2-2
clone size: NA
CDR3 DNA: TGTGCCAGCAGCCCCGACACCGGGGAGCTGTTTTTT
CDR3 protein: CASSPDTGELFF

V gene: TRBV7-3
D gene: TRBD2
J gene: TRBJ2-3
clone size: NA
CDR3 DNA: TGTGCCAGCAGTTTTCGGGTGGTAGCGGGAGGCACAGATACGCAGTATTTT
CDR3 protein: CASSFRVVAGGTDTQYF

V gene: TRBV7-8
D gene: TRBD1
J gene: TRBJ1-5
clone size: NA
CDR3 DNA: TGTGCCAGCAGCTTGCGACAGGGCCAGCCCCAGCATTTT
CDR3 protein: CASSLRQGQPQHF

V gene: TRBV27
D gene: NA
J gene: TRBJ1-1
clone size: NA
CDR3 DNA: TGTGCCAGCAGTTTATCTAGTCCGGGGAACACTGAAGCTTTCTTT
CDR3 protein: CASSLSSPGNTEAFF

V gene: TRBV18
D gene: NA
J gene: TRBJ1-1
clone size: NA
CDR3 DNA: TGTGCCAGCTCACAGGGGTCGCCGAACACTGAAGCTTTCTTT
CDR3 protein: CASSQGSPNTEAFF

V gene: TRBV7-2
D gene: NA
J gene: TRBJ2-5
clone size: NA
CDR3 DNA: TGTGCCAGCAGCTTAACAGAAGAGACCCAGTACTTC
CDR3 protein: CASSLTEETQYF

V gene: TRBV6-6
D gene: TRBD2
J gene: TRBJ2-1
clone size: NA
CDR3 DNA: TGTGCCACCGCAGTAGCGGGACCGAACAATGAGCAGTTCTTC
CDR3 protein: CATAVAGPNNEQFF

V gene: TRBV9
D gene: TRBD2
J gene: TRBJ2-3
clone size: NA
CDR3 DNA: TGTGCCAGCAGCGTAGCTGGACTAGCGGGAACTAGCACAGATACGCAGTATTTT
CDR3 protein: CASSVAGLAGTSTDTQYF

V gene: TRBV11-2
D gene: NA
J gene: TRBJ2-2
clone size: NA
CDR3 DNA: TGTGCCAGCAGCTTACCGGGAAACACCGGGGAGCTGTTTTTT
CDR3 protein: CASSLPGNTGELFF

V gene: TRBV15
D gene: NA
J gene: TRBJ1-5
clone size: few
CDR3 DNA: TGTGCCACCAGCTCCCGAAGGAGAGGGACATCGCATCAGCCCCAGCATTTT
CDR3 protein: CATSSRRRGTSHQPQHF

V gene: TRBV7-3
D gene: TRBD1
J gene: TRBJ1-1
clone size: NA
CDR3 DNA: TGTGCCAGCAGCTTATCAGGGGGACACACTGAAGCTTTCTTT
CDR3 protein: CASSLSGGHTEAFF